This T cell receptor (beta chain) was retrieved from a study of PD-L1 blockade in urothelial cancer. Study as a whole: Most of the 29 patients were men with bladder-origin urothelial cancer. The analyses of blood took place 3 weeks (second dose) and 6 weeks after treatment start.

Sequencing was performed with immunoSEQ multiplex PCR; in TCRdb, only in-frame clones are kept and a portion is missing. The sample has 25,000 to 35,000 clones; roughly 83% are singletons. Time point noted: peripheral blood 6 weeks after treatment start. Locally advanced or metastatic urothelial carcinoma was diagnosed in the patients. CDR1 is MNHNS and CDR2 is SASEGT in the germline V gene. CDR3 length equals 15 residues. Germline trimming cut 2 bases from V and 8 bases from J; bases unmatched to any gene: 8. The sample was PBMCs, taken around atezolizumab (anti-PD-L1) treatment. This receptor was taken from a man between 65 and 85 years old with urothelial cancer. The rearrangement joins TRBV6-1 to TRBJ1-4, with 7 bases matching TRBD1. CDR3 nucleotides: TGTGCCAGCAGTGAAAGCACAGGGGTAGGGGAAAAACTGTTTTTT. Translated: CASSESTGVGEKLFF.